A selection of T cell receptor beta chains follows, all from one sample in a study of blood T cells in healthy people across ages. TCRdb redid the calling of the 5' RACE reads with MiXCR, one entry per CDR3 protein. The repertoire holds around 750,000 distinct CDR3 sequences, with less than 70% as singletons. Sequenced: blood. Receptors were obtained from an elderly man in good health. CDR3s include the opening cysteine and the closing phenylalanine or tryptophan. D genes are given only for firm matches. Clone sizes are given selectively: once, few, many, or a class where the clone is expanded.

NA	TRBV7-6	NA	TRBJ2-3	TGTGCCAGCAGCCCCTCGACAGCGGGCAGCACAGATGCGCAGTATTTT	CASSPSTAGSTDAQYF
NA	TRBV12-3/TRBV12-4	NA	TRBJ2-4	TGTGCCTGCAGCCCGGCGGGGACAGCCCTTGGTGAGCAGTACTTC	CACSPAGTALGEQYF
NA	TRBV28	TRBD2	TRBJ2-3	TGTGCCAGCAGTTTACTAGGGACTACCTTCACAGATACGCAGTATTTT	CASSLLGTTFTDTQYF
NA	TRBV29-1	NA	TRBJ2-5	TGCAGCTCATGGGGGGGCGCCGAGACCCAGTACTTC	CSSWGGAETQYF
NA	TRBV11-3	NA	TRBJ2-5	TGTGCCAGCAGCTTAGGAGGCAGGGGTTCCCAAGAGACCCAGTACTTC	CASSLGGRGSQETQYF
NA	TRBV5-4	NA	TRBJ1-5	TGTGCCAGCAGCTTGCCTGGGGACGACCAGCCCCAGCATTTT	CASSLPGDDQPQHF
NA	TRBV3-1	TRBD1	TRBJ2-5	TGTGCCAGCAGCCTCCCTCCGGGACAGCCTATTCCGACCCAGTACTTC	CASSLPPGQPIPTQYF
NA	TRBV10-3	NA	TRBJ2-7	TGTGCCACGACGCCGACAGAGACCTACGAGCAGTACTTC	CATTPTETYEQYF
NA	TRBV28	NA	TRBJ2-1	TGTGCCAGCAGTCTTACTGAGCAGTTCTTC	CASSLTEQFF
NA	TRBV5-8	NA	TRBJ2-7	TGTGCCAGCAGCCGTTTATTAGGCCTCAATGAGCAGTACTTC	CASSRLLGLNEQYF
NA	TRBV5-1	NA	TRBJ2-1	TGCGCCAGCAGCTTGGTTGGCGGGACACTCAATGAGCAGTTCTTC	CASSLVGGTLNEQFF
NA	TRBV4-1	NA	TRBJ1-2	TGCGCCAGCAGCCAAGCTCGGACAGCGAACTATGGCTACACCTTC	CASSQARTANYGYTF
NA	TRBV5-1	NA	TRBJ2-7	TGCGCCAGCAGCTCCCCCGTCGGGGCAGGGTCCTACGAGCAGTACTTC	CASSSPVGAGSYEQYF
few	TRBV20-1	NA	TRBJ1-2	TGCAGTGCTGGCCACAGCAGGAAAGCTAACTATGGCTACACCTTC	CSAGHSRKANYGYTF
NA	TRBV5-1	TRBD2	TRBJ2-1	TGCGCCAGCAGCTTGGAACTAGCGGGAGATAATGAGCAGTTCTTC	CASSLELAGDNEQFF
NA	TRBV5-1	NA	TRBJ2-1	TGCGCCAGCAGCTTTGCTGGAGGGGTGGTTGAGCAGTTCTTC	CASSFAGGVVEQFF
NA	TRBV7-6	NA	TRBJ2-1	TGTGCCAGCAGCGCCGCGGGCCAGGGTGAGCAGTTCTTC	CASSAAGQGEQFF
few	TRBV4-2	TRBD2	TRBJ2-2	TGTGCCAGCGATGATTCCGGGACTAGCGGGAGTCTGAACACCGGGGAGCTGTTTTTT	CASDDSGTSGSLNTGELFF
NA	TRBV25-1	TRBD1	TRBJ1-3	TGTGCCAGCAGTGTTACAGGGGCTGGAAACACCATATATTTT	CASSVTGAGNTIYF
NA	TRBV2	NA	TRBJ2-5	TGTGCCAGCAATGGGGATGCAAGAGAGACCCAGTACTTC	CASNGDARETQYF
many	TRBV2	NA	TRBJ1-4	TGTGCCAGCAGTGAAGGTCTAAAGCCCCAAAAACTGTTTTTT	CASSEGLKPQKLFF
NA	TRBV2	TRBD2	TRBJ2-7	TGTGCCAGCAGTGGTTACGGCGGGAGGGCACACGAGCAGTACTTC	CASSGYGGRAHEQYF
NA	TRBV5-1	TRBD2	TRBJ2-7	TGCGCCAGCAGCTTAACCGGGACTAGCGGGTTCTACGAGCAGTACTTC	CASSLTGTSGFYEQYF
NA	TRBV29-1	NA	TRBJ1-5	TGCAGCGTTGAAGAGACAGGAGGCAGTCAGCCCCAGCATTTT	CSVEETGGSQPQHF
NA	TRBV6-1	NA	TRBJ1-2	TGTGCCAGCAGAACCCCGGGACGGACCTCTAACTATGGCTACACCTTC	CASRTPGRTSNYGYTF
few	TRBV12-3/TRBV12-4	NA	TRBJ1-1	TGTGCCAGCAGTATCTCCGGGACGATCACTGAAGCTTTCTTT	CASSISGTITEAFF
NA	TRBV12-3/TRBV12-4	TRBD1	TRBJ2-2	TGTGCCAGCAGGACAGGGGGAGCGAACACCGTGGAGCTGTTTTTT	CASRTGGANTVELFF
few	TRBV20-1	TRBD1	TRBJ2-5	TGCAGTGCTAGTAGCCCACAGGGGGGAGTAGCGGAGACCCAGTACTTC	CSASSPQGGVAETQYF
few	TRBV10-3	TRBD2	TRBJ2-7	TGTGCCATCAGGGAGTGGGGCGGGAGTAGGAACGAGCAGTACTTC	CAIREWGGSRNEQYF
NA	TRBV12-3/TRBV12-4	NA	TRBJ2-3	TGTGCCAGCTGCGCTGGGAGAGCAGATATGCAATATTTT	CASCAGRADMQYF
once	TRBV3-1	TRBD2	TRBJ2-5	TGTGCCAGCAGCCGAGGGACTAGCGGGACTCTGCAGTACTTC	CASSRGTSGTLQYF
few	TRBV27	TRBD2	TRBJ2-4	TGTGCCAGCAGTTTATACCGCGGGAGGCCTTCCCGAGTTGGAGAGCAGTACTTC	CASSLYRGRPSRVGEQYF
NA	TRBV2	TRBD1	TRBJ1-1	TGTGCCAGCAGTTCCGACAGGGGTATCACTGAAGCTTTCTTT	CASSSDRGITEAFF
NA	TRBV11-1	NA	TRBJ2-2	TGTGCCAGCAGCGTCCGGGCCTCAACCGGGGAGCTGTTTTTT	CASSVRASTGELFF
many	TRBV15	TRBD2	TRBJ2-3	TGTGCCACCAGCACGGGGGGAGGGACAGATACGCAGTATTTT	CATSTGGGTDTQYF
NA	TRBV5-1	NA	TRBJ2-7	TGCGCCAGCAGCGTGGAAGGGTTGGGGTATGAGCAGTACTTC	CASSVEGLGYEQYF
NA	TRBV2	NA	TRBJ2-1	TGTGCCAGCAGTGATGGCAGGCGGGAAGAGAGGCAGGTAGGGCAGTTCTTC	CASSDGRREERQVGQFF
NA	TRBV5-1	NA	TRBJ2-3	TGCGCCAGCAGTAACGCCCGCAGAAGATACGCGTATTTT	CASSNARRRYAYF
once	TRBV11-2	TRBD2	TRBJ2-7	TGTGCCAGCAGCTACCGCGGGCTAGCGGGAGTTTACGAGCAGTACTTC	CASSYRGLAGVYEQYF
NA	TRBV10-3	TRBD1	TRBJ1-4	TGTGCCACTTCAGGGGGCGGCACTAATGAAAAACTGTTTTTT	CATSGGGTNEKLFF
few	TRBV6-2/TRBV6-3	NA	TRBJ1-4	TGTGCCAGCAGTTACCGCCAGGAAAAACTGTTTTTT	CASSYRQEKLFF
few	TRBV20-1	NA	TRBJ2-7	TGCAGTGCTATGCGAGACTACGGCGAGCAGTACTTC	CSAMRDYGEQYF
NA	TRBV6-5	NA	TRBJ1-4	TGTGCCAGCAGTTACGGCCGGTATAATGAAAAACTGTTTTTT	CASSYGRYNEKLFF
NA	TRBV11-2	TRBD1	TRBJ1-2	TGTGCCAGCAGCTTAGGGAAATGGGACAGTGGTATCTATGGCTACACCTTC	CASSLGKWDSGIYGYTF
NA	TRBV6-1	NA	TRBJ2-5	TGTGCCAGCAGTCCGGTTGGTCAGACCCAGTACTTC	CASSPVGQTQYF
NA	TRBV7-9	TRBD2	TRBJ2-7	TGTGCCAGCAGCTATTATGGACTAGCGGAAACCTACGAGCAGTACTTC	CASSYYGLAETYEQYF
NA	TRBV28	NA	TRBJ1-5	TGTGCCACCAGGGTACTGGTTTTCAATCAGCCCCAACATTTT	CATRVLVFNQPQHF
NA	TRBV29-1	NA	TRBJ1-4	TGCAGCGTTGAACCCCAGGCCTCTAATGAAAAACTGTTTTTT	CSVEPQASNEKLFF
NA	TRBV20-1	TRBD2	TRBJ2-7	TGCAGTGCTAGAGATCCGCAAGCGGGGAGGTTGGCCGAGCAGTACTTC	CSARDPQAGRLAEQYF
few	TRBV20-1	TRBD2	TRBJ2-2	TGCAGTGCTAGAGATAGACTAGCGGGGGACACCGGGGAGCTGTTTTTT	CSARDRLAGDTGELFF